Below are 16 T cell receptor beta chains sequenced from a single sample in a study of blood T cells in healthy people across ages (dated by TCRdb to the mid-2010s). The library was generated by 5' RACE. Sequencing used an Illumina HiSeq 2500. A second about 7 to 11 cycle PCR used a sample-barcoded 5' primer and a J-beta primer mix. The public reads were reanalyzed by TCRdb: fastp trimming at Q25, MiXCR alignment, in-frame beta chains only. All rows with the same CDR3 protein become a single entry with the most common DNA and genes. This sample holds 800,000 to 950,000 distinct CDR3 sequences; 35% to 40% were observed only once. Of the sample, under 15% is held by the ten largest clones. The sequenced sample consisted of blood. These receptors originate from a man between 18 and 35 years old in good health.

This clonotype showed up just a few times. This chain uses TRBV5-1 with TRBJ1-5; no clear D gene. V lost 0 bases, J lost 5 bases, and 12 bases lay in between. Germline V gene lookup returns CDR1 SGHRS and CDR2 YFSETQ. This CDR3 comprises 15 residues. The CDR3 spells CASSLAGNRHQPQHF. CDR3 sequence (DNA): TGCGCCAGCAGCTTGGCGGGGAATAGGCATCAGCCCCAGCATTTT.

The J gene is TRBJ2-1, the V gene TRBV6-2 or TRBV6-3, with D perhaps TRBD2 (5 bases). The CDR3 is made up of 12 amino acids. Germline V gene lookup returns CDR1 MNHEY and CDR2 SVGEGT. Trimming stripped 2 bases from V and 15 bases from J, with 14 bases between. CDR3: CASSYEPDLMFF. The DNA for the CDR3 is TGTGCCAGCAGTTACGAGCCGGACTTAATGTTCTTC.

This clonotype was counted only a few times. The V gene is TRBV6-5, the J gene TRBJ1-2; 8 nucleotides line up with TRBD1. This CDR3 region has 13 residues. Germline-derived CDR1 and CDR2 are MNHEY and SVGAGI. Losses at the gene ends were 8 bases for V and 5 bases for J; bases not matched to a gene: 7. The DNA for the CDR3 is TGTGCCAGCGCGAGGACAGGGAGGTATGGCTACACCTTC. As protein: CASARTGRYGYTF.

The chain is built from TRBV10-3 and TRBJ2-3, with 9 bases fitting TRBD2. The junction had 8 bases not matched to a gene; V was cut back by 11 bases and J by 2 bases. Germline CDR1 ENHRY, CDR2 SYGVKD. The CDR3 is made up of 14 amino acids. CDR3 nucleotide sequence: TGTGCCGGTTCACTAGCGGGCATCACAGATACGCAGTATTTT. Amino acid sequence: CAGSLAGITDTQYF.

The gene calls are TRBV20-1 and TRBJ1-2; no reliable D call. CDR1 is DFQATT, CDR2 SNEGSKA, per germline (reference sequence). Trimming stripped 5 bases from V and 6 bases from J, with 25 bases between. The CDR3 is made up of 16 amino acids. CDR3 in amino acids: CSASRGDLRGSDGYTF. Written as DNA, the CDR3 is TGCAGTGCTTCCCGGGGTGATTTGCGGGGATCGGATGGCTACACCTTC.

The J gene is TRBJ2-7, the V gene TRBV6-1, with D tentatively TRBD2 (5 bases). V lost 7 bases to trimming and J lost 4 bases, with 23 bases between them. CDR1 and CDR2 from the germline V gene are MNHNS and SASEGT. CDR3 length: 16 residues. The CDR3 DNA sequence: TGTGCCAGCACGCGGGTCTTCGGTTCTCTCGGGTACGAGCAGTACTTC. Protein sequence: CASTRVFGSLGYEQYF.

The CDR3: CASSLVSGQDKKRGYTF. Written as DNA, the CDR3 is TGTGCCAGCAGTTTAGTGTCGGGACAGGATAAAAAAAGGGGCTACACCTTC. The V and J genes are TRBV12-3 or TRBV12-4 and TRBJ1-2; 8 bases fit TRBD1. CDR3 length: 17 amino acids. With V trimmed by 1 base and J by 8 bases, 15 bases remained unmatched.

This clonotype occurred a few times. V and J are TRBV5-1 and TRBJ1-1; 7 nucleotides agree with TRBD1. This CDR3 has 15 amino acids. V shed 1 base, J shed 1 base, and the junction held 4 bases outside the gene matches. Germline V gene lookup returns CDR1 SGHRS and CDR2 YFSETQ. CDR3 amino acids: CASSLPGQRNTEAFF. The CDR3 nucleotides read TGCGCCAGCAGCTTGCCGGGACAGAGGAACACTGAAGCTTTCTTT.

This sequence joins TRBV7-8 and TRBJ2-5, with TRBD2 identical over 8 bases. This CDR3 is 17 amino acids long. The junction had 17 bases not matched to a gene; V was cut back by 7 bases and J by 4 bases. In germline, CDR1 is SGHVS, CDR2 FQNEAQ. CDR3 loop: CASKVQRGPSPRETQYF. CDR3 DNA: TGTGCCAGCAAAGTTCAGCGGGGGCCCTCCCCGAGAGAGACCCAGTACTTC. The full variable domain, rest sourced from reference TRBV7-8 and TRBJ2-5, is GAGVSQSPRYKVAKRGQDVALRCDPISGHVSLFWYQQALGQGPEFLTYFQNEAQLDKSGLPSDRFFAERPEGSVSTLKIQRTQQEDSAVYLCASKVQRGPSPRETQYFGPGTRLLVL.

This chain connects TRBV6-2 or TRBV6-3 to TRBJ1-2, with D possibly being TRBD1 (6 bases). Trimming took 2 bases from V and 8 from J, leaving 18 bases between them. From germline, CDR1 is MNHEY and CDR2 SVGEGT. The CDR3 is 15 residues long. Here the CDR3 reads CASSYTRDTGDGYTF. CDR3 nucleotide sequence: TGTGCCAGCAGTTACACCCGGGACACTGGCGACGGCTACACCTTC.

As concerns this clonotype: A read error may explain this, as a much larger clone is one base away. The chain links TRBV5-5 to TRBJ1-2; D might be TRBD1 (6 bases). This CDR3 has 15 residues. CDR1 SGHKS and CDR2 YYEKEE come from the germline V gene (reference sequence). In nucleotides, the CDR3 is TGTACCAGCAGGAGCCGGGACACCAGTAACTATGGCTACACCTTC. Amino acids: CTSRSRDTSNYGYTF.

CDR3 loop: CASSPGSEQYF. The CDR3 nucleotides are TGTGCCAGCTCACCAGGGTCGGAGCAGTACTTC. The chain employs TRBV18 and TRBJ2-7; D gene uncertain. This CDR3 comprises 11 residues. Germline V gives CDR1 KGHSH, CDR2 LQKENI. Trimming cost V 2 bases and J 7 bases, with 6 bases left between them.

This clonotype has just a few counts. The chain combines TRBV4-1 with TRBJ1-5, with D hard to call. CDR3 length: 16 amino acids. Germline lookup yields CDR1 MGHRA and CDR2 YSYEKL. The V end lost 0 bases, the J end lost 1 base, and 10 bases lay between the germline ends. The CDR3 bases are TGCGCCAGCAGCCAAGATCCAGCGGGAAGCAATCAGCCCCAGCATTTT. Encoded protein: CASSQDPAGSNQPQHF.

In this sample, this clonotype turned up a few times. V gene TRBV6-2 or TRBV6-3 combines with J gene TRBJ1-1, with TRBD1 matching 10 bases. The CDR3 covers 16 residues. J gave up 4 bases and V 2 bases, and 7 bases lay outside the gene matches. The V gene's germline CDR1 is MNHEY and CDR2 SVGEGT. The DNA for the CDR3 is TGTGCCAGCAGTTACAGGGGACAGGGGCTGGGCACTGAAGCTTTCTTT. This sequence encodes CASSYRGQGLGTEAFF.

This clonotype has a handful of counts. The chain recombines TRBV3-1 with TRBJ1-2; 10 bases align to TRBD1. V lost 1 base to trimming and J lost 7 bases; unmatched junction nucleotides: 9. The CDR3 consists of 16 residues. The germline CDR1 and CDR2 sequences are LGHDT and YNNKEL (reference sequence). The CDR3 DNA is TGTGCCAGCAGCCAAGTCCTCTCCGACAGGGGGCCTGGCTACACCTTC. It yields the protein CASSQVLSDRGPGYTF.

The chain links TRBV20-1 to TRBJ2-7, with 8 bases identical to TRBD1. There are 15 residues in the CDR3. Germline CDR1 and CDR2: DFQATT and SNEGSKA (reference sequence). J was trimmed by 0 bases and V by 1 base; bases with no gene match: 5. The CDR3 sequence: CSARGDRRSSYEQYF. The CDR3 DNA sequence: TGCAGTGCTAGAGGGGACAGGAGGAGCTCCTACGAGCAGTACTTC.